This passage covers 21 T cell receptor beta chains from one sample sequenced in a study of blood T cell repertoires in COVID-19. Using immunoSEQ multiplex PCR, the repertoire was profiled, and TCRdb retains in-frame clones only, with some absent. Counted here are 350,000 to 550,000 clones, nearly 90% occurring once; the ten biggest clones make up approximately 2%. The sequenced material came from PBMCs or T cells enriched from blood (not recorded which). All receptors come from a woman between 18 and 29 years old with acute COVID-19.

CDR3 sequence reads: CASSPVREGEQYF. The CDR3 coding sequence is TGTGCCAGCTCACCAGTCCGCGAGGGCGAGCAGTACTTC. The rearrangement joins TRBV18 to TRBJ2-7, with a tentative D call TRBD2 (5 bases). The germline gives CDR1 KGHSH, CDR2 LQKENI. The CDR3 is 13 amino acids. Trimming took 2 bases from V and 6 from J, leaving 11 bases between them.

This clone was counted only a few times. This chain uses TRBV3-1 (or the pseudogene TRBV3-2) with TRBJ1-2, with 7 nucleotides matching TRBD1. J lost 8 bases, V lost 4 bases, and 7 bases had no gene match. CDR1 and CDR2 (germline): LGHDT, YNNKEL (reference sequence). The CDR3 totals 13 residues. CDR3 nucleotides: TGTGCCAGCAGCCCTAGGGACAGCCAAGGCTACACCTTC. Its protein product is CASSPRDSQGYTF.

The CDR3 bases are TGTGCCAGCAGCTCGGGGACTCACACAGATACGCAGTATTTT. As protein: CASSSGTHTDTQYF. V is TRBV7-3 and J is TRBJ2-3; TRBD2 is a possible D gene (6 bases). Germline CDR1 is SGHTA and CDR2 is FQGTGA. This CDR3 spans 14 amino acids. The V end was cut by 4 bases, the J end by 2 bases, with 10 bases between.

The chain is built from TRBV7-9 and TRBJ2-5; no reliable D call. The germline V gene has CDR1 SEHNR and CDR2 FQNEAQ (reference sequence). V was clipped by 5 bases and J by 0 bases, with 10 bases between them. The CDR3 is 14 residues long. CDR3 protein: CASSKTRDQETQYF. Written as DNA, the CDR3 is TGTGCCAGCAGCAAGACCCGGGACCAAGAGACCCAGTACTTC. Using reference TRBV7-9 and TRBJ2-5 for the parts outside the CDR3, the full variable domain is DTGVSQNPRHKITKRGQNVTFRCDPISEHNRLYWYRQTLGQGPEFLTYFQNEAQLEKSRLLSDRFSAERPKGSFSTLEIQRTEQGDSAMYLCASSKTRDQETQYFGPGTRLLVL.

Only one count was recorded for this clone. J is TRBJ2-7 and V is TRBV7-8; D may be TRBD2 (6 bases). This CDR3 is built from 15 residues. Germline lookup yields CDR1 SGHVS and CDR2 FQNEAQ. Trimming shortened V by 5 bases and J by 7 bases, and 21 bases separated the two germline ends. The CDR3 spells CASSLQDGGNTEQYF. As DNA, the CDR3 is TGTGCCAGCAGCCTGCAGGACGGAGGGAATACGGAGCAGTACTTC.

This chain links TRBV11-2 with TRBJ2-6; the D gene is possibly TRBD2 (5 bases). The ends were cut back, 4 bases at V and 2 bases at J, with 9 bases in the middle. In germline, CDR1 is SGHAT, CDR2 FQNNGV. The CDR3 runs to 15 residues. CDR3 sequence (DNA): TGTGCCAGCAGCTACAGCGGAGCTGGGGCCAACGTCCTGACTTTC. Its translation: CASSYSGAGANVLTF.

There are a few counts of this clone. CDR3 loop: CASSQGQGLNQPQHF. In DNA, the CDR3 is TGTGCCAGCAGCCAAGGACAGGGTTTGAATCAGCCCCAGCATTTT. The V gene is TRBV7-8, the J gene TRBJ1-5; 8 bases agree with TRBD1. The junction had 7 bases not matched to a gene; V was cut back by 5 bases and J by 4 bases. Germline values: CDR1 SGHVS, CDR2 FQNEAQ. The CDR3 contains 15 residues. Combining the CDR3 with reference TRBV7-8 and TRBJ1-5 gives the whole variable domain GAGVSQSPRYKVAKRGQDVALRCDPISGHVSLFWYQQALGQGPEFLTYFQNEAQLDKSGLPSDRFFAERPEGSVSTLKIQRTQQEDSAVYLCASSQGQGLNQPQHFGDGTRLSIL.

The gene calls are TRBV27 and TRBJ1-1, with TRBD1 as a possible D gene (6 bases). V was shortened by 6 bases and J by 3 bases, with 11 bases between the two germline ends. Germline CDR1 MNHEY, CDR2 SMNVEV (reference sequence). This CDR3 has 13 residues. CDR3 sequence (DNA): TGTGCCAGCAGGGGGGCATTCGACACTGAAGCTTTCTTT. It is translated as CASRGAFDTEAFF.

This clone was found a few times. The chain carries TRBV3-1 (or the pseudogene TRBV3-2) and TRBJ1-4, with 11 nucleotides matching TRBD1. The V segment lost 10 bases and the J segment 1 base; nucleotides outside the gene matches: 8. This CDR3 is built from 16 residues. Germline-derived CDR1 and CDR2 are LGHDT and YNNKEL (reference sequence). The DNA of the CDR3 is TGTGCCACCGGAGGGGGGACAGGGGGAACTAATGAAAAACTGTTTTTT. Translated: CATGGGTGGTNEKLFF.

CDR3 protein: CASSSGTSGKLNIQYF. The CDR3 nucleotides read TGTGCCAGCAGCTCCGGGACTAGCGGGAAGCTAAACATTCAGTACTTC. This chain links TRBV13 with TRBJ2-4; 13 bases match TRBD2. V lost 4 bases and J lost 6; bases outside the gene matches: 6. Germline V CDR1 and CDR2: PRHDT, FYEKMQ (reference sequence). This CDR3 has 16 amino acids.

The rearrangement uses TRBV27 and TRBJ1-1; tentative D call: TRBD1 (6 bases). The CDR3 consists of 12 residues. The germline V and J ends were trimmed by 5 bases and 13 bases, with 17 bases remaining between them. Germline values: CDR1 MNHEY, CDR2 SMNVEV (reference sequence). In DNA, the CDR3 is TGTGCCAGCAGTCCAACGACAGGAACAGGTTTCTTT. Translated, it gives CASSPTTGTGFF.

The V gene is TRBV7-9, the J gene TRBJ1-4, with TRBD1 matching over 7 bases. The V segment lost 1 base and the J segment 6 bases; nucleotides outside the gene matches: 8. In germline, CDR1 is SEHNR, CDR2 FQNEAQ (reference sequence). The CDR3 is made up of 16 amino acids. The CDR3 DNA sequence: TGTGCCAGCAGCTTAGTGGACAGGTTTGACCATGAAAAACTGTTTTTT. Its translation: CASSLVDRFDHEKLFF.

The J gene is TRBJ1-2, the V gene TRBV20-1; the match to TRBD1 covers 9 bases. The CDR3 spans 16 residues. CDR1 and CDR2 from the germline V gene are DFQATT and SNEGSKA (reference sequence). Unmatched junction bases numbered 16, after V lost 3 bases and J lost 8 bases. The CDR3 region is CSASEGVLGQGRGYTF. The CDR3 nucleotides are TGCAGTGCTAGTGAGGGAGTTCTGGGACAGGGACGCGGCTACACCTTC.

This sequence joins TRBV11-3 and TRBJ1-4; tentative D call: TRBD1 (6 bases). The CDR3 runs to 17 residues. Germline CDR1 is SGHNT and CDR2 is YENEEA. Trimming pared 5 bases from V and 3 bases from J, leaving 19 bases between. The CDR3 here is CASSLMWGLEANEKLFF. The CDR3 bases are TGTGCCAGCAGCCTAATGTGGGGGCTTGAAGCTAATGAAAAACTGTTTTTT.

The V gene is TRBV6-5, the J gene TRBJ1-2; D not resolved. CDR3 length: 12 residues. Per germline, CDR1 MNHEY and CDR2 SVGAGI. V was trimmed by 8 bases and J by 2 bases, leaving 9 bases between them. CDR3 sequence: CASGWFNYGYTF. The DNA for the CDR3 is TGTGCCAGCGGCTGGTTCAACTATGGCTACACCTTC.

The chain couples TRBV24-1 to TRBJ2-2; no definite D call. The CDR3 consists of 12 residues. Germline CDR1 reads KGHDR; CDR2 reads SFDVKD. With 1 base removed from V and 8 bases from J, the gap between germline ends came to 4 bases. The CDR3 here is CATSDFSGELFF. The DNA of the CDR3 is TGTGCCACCAGTGATTTTTCGGGGGAGCTGTTTTTT.

This chain connects TRBV28 to TRBJ1-1, with a weak D call TRBD1 (6 bases). Per germline, CDR1 MDHEN and CDR2 SYDVKM. Trimming removed 10 bases from V and 0 bases from J, with 12 bases in between. CDR3 length equals 13 residues. The CDR3: CATGQSMNTEAFF. The CDR3 nucleotides read TGTGCCACCGGACAGAGCATGAACACTGAAGCTTTCTTT.

The V and J genes are TRBV5-1 and TRBJ1-2, with D perhaps TRBD1 (5 bases). The CDR3 is 14 amino acids. Germline values: CDR1 SGHRS, CDR2 YFSETQ. The V gene lost 4 bases and the J gene lost 6 bases, with 16 bases spanning the gap. CDR3 region: CASSANQGFHGYTF. The DNA of the CDR3 is TGCGCCAGCAGCGCAAATCAGGGTTTTCATGGCTACACCTTC.

This rearrangement joins TRBV10-3 to TRBJ2-7, with D perhaps matching TRBD2 (5 bases). This CDR3 has 13 residues. In germline, CDR1 is ENHRY, CDR2 SYGVKD. The ends were cut back, 2 bases at V and 1 base at J, with 6 bases in the middle. This CDR3 is CAISERGSYEQYF. The CDR3 nucleotides read TGTGCCATCAGTGAGCGGGGTTCCTACGAGCAGTACTTC.

The gene calls are TRBV29-1 and TRBJ2-3; D is perhaps TRBD2 (5 bases). Germline CDR1 reads SQVTM; CDR2 reads ANQGSEA. The CDR3 has 10 residues. The V gene lost 7 bases and the J gene lost 9 bases, with 11 bases spanning the gap. The CDR3: CSGTDETQYF. CDR3 nucleotides: TGCAGCGGGACTGATGAGACGCAGTATTTT.

This clone was picked up a small number of times. The J gene is TRBJ2-7, the V gene TRBV3-1 (or the pseudogene TRBV3-2); the D gene is possibly TRBD2 (6 bases). Germline V gives CDR1 LGHDT, CDR2 YNNKEL (reference sequence). The CDR3 spans 19 residues. Trimming took off 3 bases at V and 6 bases at J, with 30 bases between the two ends. The CDR3 DNA is TGTGCCAGCAGCCATGGGATAGGGCGGTGGACTACCGATTTGGCCGAGCAGTACTTC. Translated, it gives CASSHGIGRWTTDLAEQYF.